This TCR beta chain was sequenced during a study of a mutant IDH1 vaccine in newly diagnosed glioma. Study details: Vaccination of patients was performed eight times, in weeks 1, 3, 5, 7, 11, 15, 19 and 23. Mean patient age was around 40 years; about 60% were male and around 40% female.

As to this clone: The target antigen is unknown.

Noted time point: week 5, during vaccination. Topical imiquimod was applied with each vaccine dose, which held 300 ug of mutant IDH1 20-mer peptide. Donor tumors were new WHO grade 3 or 4 IDH1-mutant, ATRX-lost astrocytomas. Germline-derived CDR1 and CDR2 are MDHEN and SYDVKM. The V end was cut by 3 bases, the J end by 0 bases, with 14 bases between. The CDR3 contains 16 residues. The assay was immunoSEQ multiplex PCR, and TCRdb's table has in-frame clones only and misses some. The data hold 50,000 to 65,000 clones, with approximately 81% observed a single time. The rearrangement uses TRBV28 and TRBJ1-1, with D possibly being TRBD1 (6 bases). The input for sequencing was PBMCs, taken from a glioma patient whose treatment included an IDH1 peptide vaccine. The TCR sequence derives from a man between 25 and 39 years old with glioma. In DNA form, the CDR3 reads TGTGCCAGCAGTTTCCTCCTCCGGGACATGAACACTGAAGCTTTCTTT. It encodes CASSFLLRDMNTEAFF.